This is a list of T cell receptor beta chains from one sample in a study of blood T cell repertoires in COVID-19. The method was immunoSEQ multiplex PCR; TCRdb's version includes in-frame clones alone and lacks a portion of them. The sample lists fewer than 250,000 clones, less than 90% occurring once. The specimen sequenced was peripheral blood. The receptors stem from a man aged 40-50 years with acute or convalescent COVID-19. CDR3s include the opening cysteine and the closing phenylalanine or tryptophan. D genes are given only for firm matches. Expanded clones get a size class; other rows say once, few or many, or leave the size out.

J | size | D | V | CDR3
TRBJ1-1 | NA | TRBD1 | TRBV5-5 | CASSGGTGPNTEAFF
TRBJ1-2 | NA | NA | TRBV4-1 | CASSQDGQPYGYTF
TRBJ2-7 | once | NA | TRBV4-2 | CASSQEADGSYEQYF
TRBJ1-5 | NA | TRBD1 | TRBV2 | CASSMGQGGYQPQHF
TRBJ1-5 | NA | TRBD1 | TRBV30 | CAWETGANSNQPQHF
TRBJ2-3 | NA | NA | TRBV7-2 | CASSLNVGAASTDTQYF
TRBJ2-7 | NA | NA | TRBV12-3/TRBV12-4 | CASSPGGLYEQYF
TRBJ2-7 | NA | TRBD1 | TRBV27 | CASSFFAGGRYEQYF
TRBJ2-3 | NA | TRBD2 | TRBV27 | CASSLPRLAGSTDTQYF
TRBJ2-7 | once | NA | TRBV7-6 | CASSSRDSAYEQYF
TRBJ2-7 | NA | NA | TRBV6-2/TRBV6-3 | CASSYPRGENYEQYF
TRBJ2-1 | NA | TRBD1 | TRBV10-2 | CASSVGRGPGEQFF
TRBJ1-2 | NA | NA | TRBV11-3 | CARYREGPSYGYTF
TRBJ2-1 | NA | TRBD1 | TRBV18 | CASSRDRGSYNEQFF
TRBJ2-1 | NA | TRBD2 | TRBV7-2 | CASSSGTSGGDEQFF
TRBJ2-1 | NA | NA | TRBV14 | CASSSINRNEQFF
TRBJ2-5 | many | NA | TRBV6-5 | CASSQTGETQYF
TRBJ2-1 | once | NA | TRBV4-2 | CASSQNSGSSYNEQFF
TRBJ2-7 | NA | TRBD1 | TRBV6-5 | CASSFTTGNEAKQYF
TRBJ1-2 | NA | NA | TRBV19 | CASSGDFGGYTF
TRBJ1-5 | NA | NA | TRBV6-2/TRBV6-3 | CASSYGRGYQPQHF
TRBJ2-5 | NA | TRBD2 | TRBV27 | CATAGLVGTQYF
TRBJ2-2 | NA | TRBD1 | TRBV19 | CASSIGTGYTGELFF
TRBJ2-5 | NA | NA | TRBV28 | CASSLWPRGSQETQYF
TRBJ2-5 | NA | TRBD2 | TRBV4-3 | CASSQGFGEGGETQYF
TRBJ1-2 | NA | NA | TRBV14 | CASSRQTYYGYTF
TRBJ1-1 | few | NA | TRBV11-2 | CASSLRGVGNTEAFF
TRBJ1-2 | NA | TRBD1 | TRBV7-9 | CASSTSQGAGYGYTF
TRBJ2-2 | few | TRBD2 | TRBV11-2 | CASSLEAGLSTGELFF
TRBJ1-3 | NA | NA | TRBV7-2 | CASSWSGNSGNTIYF